In its sample, the clone carrying this TCR beta chain was seen a few times. Trimming pared 6 bases from V and 0 bases from J, leaving 12 bases between. The germline V gene has CDR1 MNHEY and CDR2 SVGAGI. The CDR3 length is 15 residues. The data were taken from a study of OX40 agonist ivuxolimab in advanced cancers. Across the study: At doses from 0.01 to 10 mg/kg, patients were given intravenous ivuxolimab every 2 weeks. Dose-escalation patients had hepatocellular carcinoma, melanoma, renal cell or head and neck cancer.

The assay was immunoSEQ multiplex PCR, and TCRdb's table has in-frame clones only and misses some. Here the sample spans tens of thousands of clones, roughly 86% being singletons. This TCR came from an adult with an advanced solid tumor such as melanoma, head and neck, liver or kidney cancer. The chain combines TRBV6-5 with TRBJ1-5; no firm D call. The sample in question was CD4+ or CD8+ T cells sorted from blood, obtained in a trial of the OX40 agonist ivuxolimab. The CDR3 reads CASRTVGDSNQPQHF. The CDR3 DNA is TGTGCCAGCAGAACAGTTGGGGATAGCAATCAGCCCCAGCATTTT.